This is a list of T cell receptor beta chains from one sample in a study of healthy donors' naive CD4 and CD8 T cells. TCRdb reprocessed the reads with MiXCR, giving one entry per CDR3 protein. The sample consists of 200,000 or so distinct CDR3 sequences, 65% to 80% of them appearing once. The sample taken for sequencing was naive CD4+ and CD8+ T cells sorted from blood, pooled from several donors. These receptors all stem from a pool of human donors in good health; the sample pools cells from several healthy donors. CDR3s include the opening cysteine and the closing phenylalanine or tryptophan. Fields, in order: V gene, CDR3 protein.

TRBV6-5	CASSAGSGINQPQHF
TRBV27	CASSLVYGTYGYTF
TRBV12-3/TRBV12-4	CASSLMAGSGTEAFF
TRBV29-1	CSVIFGANYGYTF
TRBV6-5	CASSYSNRGFYGYTF
TRBV11-2	CASSSLVTLDRARGYTF
TRBV29-1	CSVVGQGRTEAFF
TRBV19	CASSIGGAGANYGYTF
TRBV6-2/TRBV6-3	CASSYSRSRSGNTIYF
TRBV29-1	CSVAGSSTDTQYF
TRBV4-2	CASSQESPGVGDTQYF
TRBV5-1	CASSLAGEAFF
TRBV13	CASSPQENTEAFF
TRBV20-1	CSARTRGLSNEQFF
TRBV29-1	CSVEGGHFYNEQFF
TRBV6-2/TRBV6-3	CASSYSVGGPPSTGELFF
TRBV19	CASSTRDSNSGNTIYF
TRBV30	CAWSWGGGDEQFF
TRBV5-1	CASSQRDSGPYEQFF
TRBV5-4	CASSLGPYSGNTIYF
TRBV2	CASSVSTGRTDTQYF
TRBV6-5	CASSPGGVGANVLTF
TRBV5-4	CASSLGQGSIYEQYF
TRBV6-5	CASSFSASSGANVLTF
TRBV29-1	CSAKTLGQGESTYEQYF
TRBV5-1	CASSLDYNQPQHF
TRBV5-1	CASRAGQGEFTGADTQYF
TRBV27	CNSRPRLAGYNEQFF
TRBV5-4	CATRIRFFPTDTQYF
TRBV11-2	CASSLDQRGRSNEQFF
TRBV6-1	CASRRTLQETQYF
TRBV6-6	CASSYSGAGAETQYF
TRBV6-4	CASSDLSQSYEQYF
TRBV20-1	CSNTDESGVSDTQYF
TRBV12-3/TRBV12-4	CASGWDRITEAFF
TRBV6-5	CASRSTSGAPYEQYF
TRBV20-1	CSARAGGTEAFF